The next 2 T cell receptor beta chains were all read from a single sample in a study of patients and donors after allogeneic stem cell transplantation. TCRdb reprocessed the RT-PCR reads via MiXCR and lists one record per CDR3 protein. The data contain over 150,000 distinct CDR3 sequences, approximately 41% of them singletons. The specimen sequenced was blood, either unsorted or a sorted T cell fraction (not recorded which). These receptors were obtained from a human donor who was either an allogeneic HSCT recipient or a stem cell or donor lymphocyte infusion donor (not recorded which). It is not recorded whose cells these are; they may come from a transplant donor.

The CDR3 region has the DNA TGCGCCAGCAGCCCTACCCCGACAGGAATGAACACTGAAGCTTTCTTT. Translating gives CASSPTPTGMNTEAFF. V gene TRBV5-1 combines with J gene TRBJ1-1; a possible D gene is TRBD1 (6 bases). V lost 4 bases and J lost 0, with 16 bases in between. CDR1 is SGHRS, CDR2 YFSETQ, per germline. The CDR3 is 16 residues long.

This clonotype was detected ten times or more. The rearrangement links TRBV7-2 to TRBJ1-2; D is undetermined. Trimming took 4 bases from V and 6 from J, leaving 12 bases between them. Germline V lookup: CDR1 SGHTA, CDR2 FQGNSA. CDR3 length: 13 amino acids. CDR3 nucleotides: TGTGCCAGCAGCTCACCCAGAGGGAATGGCTACACCTTC. Protein product: CASSSPRGNGYTF.